This is a list of T cell receptor beta chains from one sample in a study of neurological immune-mediated disorders. One entry per CDR3 protein results from TCRdb running MiXCR on the 5' RACE reads. This sample has roughly 45,000 distinct CDR3 sequences, with 13% found just once. The sample comprised PBMCs. All receptors come from a man aged 30 to 39 in good health. CDR3s include the opening cysteine and the closing phenylalanine or tryptophan.

TRBJ1-4,TRBV5-4,CASSSKGPVEKLFF
TRBJ2-7,TRBV19,CASSMLSGISSYEQYF
TRBJ2-1,TRBV12-3/TRBV12-4,CASSPTGQYYNEQFF
TRBJ2-5,TRBV11-2,CASSLYRGQGETQYF
TRBJ1-4,TRBV5-1,CASSSGTLGEKLFF
TRBJ1-6,TRBV29-1,CSVSGGTSNSPLHF
TRBJ2-4,TRBV7-2,CASSLVEPGNIQYF
TRBJ1-2,TRBV20-1,CSARGGPGQGARDYGYTF
TRBJ2-5,TRBV20-1,CSARGTSSQETQYF
TRBJ1-5,TRBV10-3,CAIRGGSNQPQHF
TRBJ2-3,TRBV27,CASSFAGGTDTQYF
TRBJ2-2,TRBV10-3,CAISESRLNTGELFF
TRBJ2-5,TRBV29-1,CSVEGQGWQETQYF
TRBJ1-5,TRBV10-2,CASSESGHNQPQHF
TRBJ2-2,TRBV20-1,CSAIGGTGIPGELFF
TRBJ2-1,TRBV5-1,CASSLGLESNEQFF
TRBJ1-2,TRBV29-1,CSVVPGGGGREGYTF
TRBJ2-5,TRBV5-1,CASSLTETQYF
TRBJ2-6,TRBV7-2,CASSPFALSSGANVLTF
TRBJ2-1,TRBV5-1,CASSLAGETNEQFF
TRBJ2-7,TRBV5-1,CASSLSAGGRSEQYF
TRBJ2-7,TRBV7-6,CASSPSPGNSYEQYF
TRBJ2-6,TRBV5-1,CASSDRVGPGANVLTF
TRBJ1-1,TRBV28,CASSWRTEAFF
TRBJ1-4,TRBV9,CASSVSAGSNEKLFF
TRBJ2-7,TRBV5-1,CASSLEGWTSGSYEQYF
TRBJ2-7,TRBV3-1,CASSQDGGGKFYEQYF
TRBJ2-7,TRBV7-8,CASSFIGQGIADEQYF
TRBJ2-3,TRBV2,CASRPTPAGTDTQYF
TRBJ2-1,TRBV5-6,CASSLSGQAYNEQFF
TRBJ2-1,TRBV7-6,CASSLAYGAVANEQFF
TRBJ1-2,TRBV5-6,CASSLHINYGYTF
TRBJ2-3,TRBV15,CATSDAGRHTDTQYF
TRBJ1-3,TRBV15,CATSRDRSTIYF
TRBJ1-5,TRBV12-3/TRBV12-4,CASRKGLGGNQPQHF